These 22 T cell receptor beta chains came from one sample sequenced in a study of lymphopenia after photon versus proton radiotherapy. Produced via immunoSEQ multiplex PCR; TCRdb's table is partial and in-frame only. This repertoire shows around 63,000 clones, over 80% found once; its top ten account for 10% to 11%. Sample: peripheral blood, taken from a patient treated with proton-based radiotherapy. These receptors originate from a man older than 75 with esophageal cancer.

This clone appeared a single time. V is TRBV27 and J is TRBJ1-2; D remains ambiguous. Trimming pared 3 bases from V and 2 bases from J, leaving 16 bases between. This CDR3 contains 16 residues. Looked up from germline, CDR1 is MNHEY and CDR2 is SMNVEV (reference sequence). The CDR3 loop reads CASSFPRGMANYGYTF. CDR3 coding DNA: TGTGCCAGCAGTTTCCCCCGTGGTATGGCGAACTATGGCTACACCTTC.

Written as DNA, the CDR3 is TGTGCCACCAGCAGAGAAGGGGACTTCTCCTACGAGCAGTACTTC. It translates to CATSREGDFSYEQYF. This chain links TRBV15 with TRBJ2-7; D may be TRBD2 (6 bases). Trimming left V 0 bases short and J 0 bases short, with 9 bases between. The CDR3 is 15 residues long. Germline CDR1 LNHNV, CDR2 YYDKDF (reference sequence). The full variable domain, with the rest looked up from reference TRBV15 and TRBJ2-7, is DAMVIQNPRYQVTQFGKPVTLSCSQTLNHNVMYWYQQKSSQAPKLLFHYYDKDFNNEADTPDNFQSRRPNTSFCFLDIRSPGLGDTAMYLCATSREGDFSYEQYFGPGTRLTVT.

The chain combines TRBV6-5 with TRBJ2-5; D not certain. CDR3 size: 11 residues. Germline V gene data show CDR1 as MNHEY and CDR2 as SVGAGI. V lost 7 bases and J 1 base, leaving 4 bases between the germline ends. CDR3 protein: CASTAQETQYF. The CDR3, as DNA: TGTGCCAGCACGGCCCAAGAGACCCAGTACTTC.

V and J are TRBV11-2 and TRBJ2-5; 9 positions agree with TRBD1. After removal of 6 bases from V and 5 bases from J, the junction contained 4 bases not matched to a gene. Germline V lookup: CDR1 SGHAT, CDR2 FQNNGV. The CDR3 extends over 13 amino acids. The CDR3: CASRGTGRETQYF. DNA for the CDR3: TGTGCCAGCAGGGGGACAGGGCGGGAGACCCAGTACTTC.

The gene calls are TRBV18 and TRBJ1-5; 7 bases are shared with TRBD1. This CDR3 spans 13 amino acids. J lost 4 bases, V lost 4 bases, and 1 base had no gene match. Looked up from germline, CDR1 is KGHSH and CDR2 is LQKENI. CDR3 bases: TGTGCCAGCTCACAGGGACAGAATCAGCCCCAGCATTTT. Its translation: CASSQGQNQPQHF.

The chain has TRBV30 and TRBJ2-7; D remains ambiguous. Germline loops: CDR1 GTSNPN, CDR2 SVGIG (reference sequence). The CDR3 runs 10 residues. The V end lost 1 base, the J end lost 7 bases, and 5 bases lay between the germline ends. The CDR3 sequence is CAWSGSEQYF. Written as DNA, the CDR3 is TGTGCCTGGAGTGGAAGTGAGCAGTACTTC.

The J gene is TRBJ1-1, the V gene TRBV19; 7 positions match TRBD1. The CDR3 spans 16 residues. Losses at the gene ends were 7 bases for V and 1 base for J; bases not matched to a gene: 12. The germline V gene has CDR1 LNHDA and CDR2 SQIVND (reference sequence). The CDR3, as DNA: TGTGCCAGTACTGAAGACAGGGTTTTGGGGAACACTGAAGCTTTCTTT. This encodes CASTEDRVLGNTEAFF.

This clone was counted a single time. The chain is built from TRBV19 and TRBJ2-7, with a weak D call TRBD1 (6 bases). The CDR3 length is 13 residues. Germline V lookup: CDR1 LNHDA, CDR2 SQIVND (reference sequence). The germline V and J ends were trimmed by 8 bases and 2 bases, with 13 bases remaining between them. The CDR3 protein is CASGTSVPYEQYF. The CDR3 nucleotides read TGTGCCAGTGGGACAAGCGTGCCCTACGAGCAGTACTTC.

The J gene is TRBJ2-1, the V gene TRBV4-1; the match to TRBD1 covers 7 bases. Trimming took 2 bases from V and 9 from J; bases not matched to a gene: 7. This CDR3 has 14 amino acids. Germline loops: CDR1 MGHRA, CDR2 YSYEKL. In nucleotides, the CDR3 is TGCGCCAGCAGCCAACCCCGACAGGGTAGTGAGCAGTTCTTC. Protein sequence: CASSQPRQGSEQFF.

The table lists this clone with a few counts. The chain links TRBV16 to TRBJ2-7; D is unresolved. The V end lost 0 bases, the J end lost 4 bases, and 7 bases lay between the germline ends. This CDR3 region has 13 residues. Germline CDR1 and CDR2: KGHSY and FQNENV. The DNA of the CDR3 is TGTGCCAGCAGCCAATCGTACCGGTACGAGCAGTACTTC. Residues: CASSQSYRYEQYF.

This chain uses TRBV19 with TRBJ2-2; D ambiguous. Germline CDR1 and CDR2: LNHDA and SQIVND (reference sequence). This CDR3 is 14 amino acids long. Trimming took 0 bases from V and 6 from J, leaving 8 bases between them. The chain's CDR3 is CASSIDRVSGELFF. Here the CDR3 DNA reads TGTGCCAGTAGTATAGATCGGGTCTCCGGGGAGCTGTTTTTT.

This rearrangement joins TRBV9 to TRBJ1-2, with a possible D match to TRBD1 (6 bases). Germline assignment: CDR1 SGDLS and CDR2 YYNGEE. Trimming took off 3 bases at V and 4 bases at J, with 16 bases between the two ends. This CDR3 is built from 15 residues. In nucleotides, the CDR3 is TGTGCCAGCAGCGCCGGGCCAGGGGAGGGCTATGGCTACACCTTC. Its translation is CASSAGPGEGYGYTF.

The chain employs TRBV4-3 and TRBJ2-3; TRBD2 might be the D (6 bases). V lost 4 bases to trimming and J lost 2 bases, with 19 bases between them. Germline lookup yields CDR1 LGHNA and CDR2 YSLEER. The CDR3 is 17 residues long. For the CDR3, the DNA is TGCGCCAGCAGCCCCCACAGATGGGGGGAGGACACAGATACGCAGTATTTT. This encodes CASSPHRWGEDTDTQYF.

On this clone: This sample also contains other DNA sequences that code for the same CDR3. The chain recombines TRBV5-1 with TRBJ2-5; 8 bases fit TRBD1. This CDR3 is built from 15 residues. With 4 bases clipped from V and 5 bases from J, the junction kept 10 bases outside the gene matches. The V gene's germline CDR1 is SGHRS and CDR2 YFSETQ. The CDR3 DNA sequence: TGCGCCAGCAGCCTGGGGCAGGGGGCTTCGGAGACCCAGTACTTC. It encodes CASSLGQGASETQYF.

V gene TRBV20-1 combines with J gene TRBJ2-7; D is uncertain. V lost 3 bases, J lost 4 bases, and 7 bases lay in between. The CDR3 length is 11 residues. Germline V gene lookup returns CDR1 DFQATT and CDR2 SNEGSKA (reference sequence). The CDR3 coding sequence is TGCAGTGCTAGGACTCATTACGAGCAGTACTTC. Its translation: CSARTHYEQYF.

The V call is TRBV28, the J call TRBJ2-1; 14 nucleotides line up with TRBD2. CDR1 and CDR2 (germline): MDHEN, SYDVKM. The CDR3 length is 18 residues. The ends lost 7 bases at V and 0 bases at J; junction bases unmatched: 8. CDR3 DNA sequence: TGTGCCAGCACCCCGGGACTAGCGGGAGTCAGCTCCTACAATGAGCAGTTCTTC. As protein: CASTPGLAGVSSYNEQFF.

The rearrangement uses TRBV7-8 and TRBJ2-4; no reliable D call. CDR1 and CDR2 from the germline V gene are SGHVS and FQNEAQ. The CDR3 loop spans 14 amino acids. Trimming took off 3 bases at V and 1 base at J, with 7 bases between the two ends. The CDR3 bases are TGTGCCAGCAGCTTGTCCAGGGCCAAAAACATTCAGTACTTC. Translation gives CASSLSRAKNIQYF.

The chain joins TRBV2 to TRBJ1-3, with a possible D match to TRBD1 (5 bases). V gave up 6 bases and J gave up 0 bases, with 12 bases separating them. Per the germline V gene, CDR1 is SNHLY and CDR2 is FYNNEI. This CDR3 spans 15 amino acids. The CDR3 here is CASSPSGGSGNTIYF. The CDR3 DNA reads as TGTGCCAGCAGCCCCTCGGGGGGCTCTGGAAACACCATATATTTT.

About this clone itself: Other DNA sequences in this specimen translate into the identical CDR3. The CDR3 nucleotides read TGTGCCAGCAGCCAAGATCTAGCGGGTGGCACCGGGGAGCTGTTTTTT. It specifies CASSQDLAGGTGELFF. The chain uses TRBV4-2 and TRBJ2-2; 8 bases map to TRBD2. The CDR3 is 16 residues long. With 0 bases clipped from V and 4 bases from J, the junction kept 4 bases outside the gene matches. Germline V lookup: CDR1 LGHNA, CDR2 YNFKEQ.

CDR3: CASWPDESSPLHF. The CDR3 DNA is TGTGCCAGCTGGCCCGACGAGAGTTCACCCCTCCACTTT. The chain combines TRBV2 with TRBJ1-6; D not certain. Looked up from germline, CDR1 is SNHLY and CDR2 is FYNNEI. Between the trimmed V and J ends, which lost 8 bases and 9 bases, there was a span of 14 bases. The length of the CDR3 is 13 residues.

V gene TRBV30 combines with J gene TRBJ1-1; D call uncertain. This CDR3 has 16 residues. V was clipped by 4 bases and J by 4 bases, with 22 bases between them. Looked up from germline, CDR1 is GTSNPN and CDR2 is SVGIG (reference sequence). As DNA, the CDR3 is TGTGCCTGGATCCTGGACCTATCGGGGTTTAGCACTGAAGCTTTCTTT. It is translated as CAWILDLSGFSTEAFF.

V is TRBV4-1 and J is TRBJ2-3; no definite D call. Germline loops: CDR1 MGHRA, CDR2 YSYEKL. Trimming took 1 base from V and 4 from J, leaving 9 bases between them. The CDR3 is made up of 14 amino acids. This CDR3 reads CASSQGFSADTQYF. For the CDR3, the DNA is TGCGCCAGCAGCCAAGGCTTCTCCGCAGATACGCAGTATTTT.